The clone carrying this TCR beta chain was detected ten times or more. Its antigen is undetermined. For the library, individual cDNA molecules each received unique molecular identifiers. In TCRdb, the RACE reads were re-called with MiXCR into one record per CDR3 protein. The sample contains tens of thousands of distinct CDR3 sequences, approximately 10% of which appear only once. This CDR3 contains 14 residues. Trimming stripped 1 base from V and 0 bases from J, with 6 bases between. Germline V CDR1 and CDR2: MGHRA, YSYEKL. Time point specified: patch test 2, 6 weeks after DPC sensitization. As to treatment: therapeutic diphenylcyclopropenone sensitization with weekly scalp DPC. Patch tests were applied only after blood draws. This sample is part of a study of human T cells and chemical hapten exposure. Study observations and caveats: Expanded TCRs were compared with controls, and the expanded TCRs formed significantly more large CDR3 similarity clusters.

The TCR comes from a man aged 40-49 years with alopecia areata. Some clones in this sample may be carry-over from other donors' samples. V usage is TRBV4-1 and J usage is TRBJ1-2; no reliable D call. Sequencing was performed on whole blood, taken in connection with sensitization to the hapten diphenylcyclopropenone (DPC). The chain's CDR3 is CASSQGIANYGYTF. The CDR3 nucleotides are TGCGCCAGCAGCCAAGGAATAGCTAACTATGGCTACACCTTC.